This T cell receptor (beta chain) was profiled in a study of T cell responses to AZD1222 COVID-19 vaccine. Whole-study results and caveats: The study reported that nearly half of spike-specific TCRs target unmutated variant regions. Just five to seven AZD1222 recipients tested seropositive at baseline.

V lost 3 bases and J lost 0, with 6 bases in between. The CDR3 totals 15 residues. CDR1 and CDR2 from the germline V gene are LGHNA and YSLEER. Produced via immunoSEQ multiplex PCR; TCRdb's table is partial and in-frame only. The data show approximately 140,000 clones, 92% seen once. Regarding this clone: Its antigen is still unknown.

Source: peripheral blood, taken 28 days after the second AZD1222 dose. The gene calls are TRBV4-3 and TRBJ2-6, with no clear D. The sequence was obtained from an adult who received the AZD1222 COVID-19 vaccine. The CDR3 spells CASSQGASGANVLTF. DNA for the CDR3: TGCGCCAGCAGCCAGGGTGCCTCTGGGGCCAACGTCCTGACTTTC.